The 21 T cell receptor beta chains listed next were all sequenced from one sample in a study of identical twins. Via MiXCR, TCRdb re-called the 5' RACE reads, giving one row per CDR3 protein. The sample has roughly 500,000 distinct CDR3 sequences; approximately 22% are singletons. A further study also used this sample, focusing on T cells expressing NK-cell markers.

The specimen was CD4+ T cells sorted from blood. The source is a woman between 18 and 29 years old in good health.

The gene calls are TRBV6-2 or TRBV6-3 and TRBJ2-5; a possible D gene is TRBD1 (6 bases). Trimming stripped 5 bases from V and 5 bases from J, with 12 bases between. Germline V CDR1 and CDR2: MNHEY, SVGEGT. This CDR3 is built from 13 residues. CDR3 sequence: CASSRGSVETQYF. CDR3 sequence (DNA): TGTGCCAGCAGTAGGGGGTCTGTGGAGACCCAGTACTTC.

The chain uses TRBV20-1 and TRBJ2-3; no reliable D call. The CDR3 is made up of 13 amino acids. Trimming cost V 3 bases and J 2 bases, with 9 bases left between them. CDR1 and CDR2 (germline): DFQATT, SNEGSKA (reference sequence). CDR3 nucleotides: TGCAGTGCTAGCTCCACAACCACAGATACGCAGTATTTT. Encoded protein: CSASSTTTDTQYF.

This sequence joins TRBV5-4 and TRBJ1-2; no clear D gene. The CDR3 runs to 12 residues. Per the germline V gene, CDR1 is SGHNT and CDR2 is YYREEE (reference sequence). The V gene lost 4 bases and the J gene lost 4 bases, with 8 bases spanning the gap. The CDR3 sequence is CASSATSYGYTF. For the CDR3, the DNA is TGTGCCAGCAGCGCGACATCCTATGGCTACACCTTC.

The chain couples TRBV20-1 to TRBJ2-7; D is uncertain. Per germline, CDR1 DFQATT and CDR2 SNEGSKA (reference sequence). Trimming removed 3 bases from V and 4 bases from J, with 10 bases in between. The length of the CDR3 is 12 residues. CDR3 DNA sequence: TGCAGTGCTAGGTACAGAGAGTACGAGCAGTACTTC. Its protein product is CSARYREYEQYF.

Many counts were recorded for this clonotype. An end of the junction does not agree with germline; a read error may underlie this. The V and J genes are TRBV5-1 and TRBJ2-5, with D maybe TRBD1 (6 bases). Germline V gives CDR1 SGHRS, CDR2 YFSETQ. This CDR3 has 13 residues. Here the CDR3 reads CASSLGQEETQYF. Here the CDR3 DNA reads TGTGCCAGCAGCTTGGGACAAGAAGAGACCCAGTACTTC.

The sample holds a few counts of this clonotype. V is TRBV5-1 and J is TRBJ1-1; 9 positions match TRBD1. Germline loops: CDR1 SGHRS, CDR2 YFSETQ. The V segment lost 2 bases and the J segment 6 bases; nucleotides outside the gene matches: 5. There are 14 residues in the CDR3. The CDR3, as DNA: TGCGCCAGCAGCTTACAGGGGGCGATGGCTGAAGCTTTCTTT. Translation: CASSLQGAMAEAFF.

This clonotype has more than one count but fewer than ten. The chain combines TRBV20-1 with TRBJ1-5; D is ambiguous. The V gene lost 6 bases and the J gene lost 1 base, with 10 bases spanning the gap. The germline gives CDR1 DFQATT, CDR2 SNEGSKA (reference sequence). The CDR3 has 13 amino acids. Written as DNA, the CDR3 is TGCAGTGCAGGCGGGTCAAGCAATCAGCCCCAGCATTTT. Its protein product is CSAGGSSNQPQHF.

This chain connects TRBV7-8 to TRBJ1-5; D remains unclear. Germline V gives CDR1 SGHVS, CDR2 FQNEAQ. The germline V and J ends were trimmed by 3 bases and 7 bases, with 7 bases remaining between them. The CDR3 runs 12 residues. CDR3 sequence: CASSLPSQPQHF. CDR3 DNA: TGTGCCAGCAGCTTGCCTAGCCAGCCCCAGCATTTT.

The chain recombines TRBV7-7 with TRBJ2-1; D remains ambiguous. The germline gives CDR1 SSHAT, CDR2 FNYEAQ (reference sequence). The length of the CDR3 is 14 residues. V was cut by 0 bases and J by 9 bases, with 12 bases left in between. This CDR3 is CASSLARGIGEQFF. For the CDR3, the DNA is TGTGCCAGCAGCTTAGCGCGTGGGATTGGTGAGCAGTTCTTC. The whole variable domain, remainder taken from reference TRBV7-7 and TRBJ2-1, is GAGVSQSPRYKVTKRGQDVTLRCDPISSHATLYWYQQALGQGPEFLTYFNYEAQPDKSGLPSDRFSAERPEGSISTLTIQRTEQRDSAMYRCASSLARGIGEQFFGPGTRLTVL.

CDR3 coding DNA: TGTGCCAGCAGCAAAAGGACCCCTGGGTCTGAAGCTTTCTTT. Protein: CASSKRTPGSEAFF. The chain couples TRBV12-3 or TRBV12-4 to TRBJ1-1; no definite D call. There are 14 residues in the CDR3. Trimming removed 6 bases from V and 6 bases from J, with 17 bases in between.

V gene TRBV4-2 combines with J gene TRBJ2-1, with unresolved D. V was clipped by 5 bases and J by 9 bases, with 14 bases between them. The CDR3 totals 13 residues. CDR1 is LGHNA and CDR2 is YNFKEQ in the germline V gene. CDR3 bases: TGTGCCAGCAGCTCGGACGGGCCCGGTGAGCAGTTCTTC. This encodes CASSSDGPGEQFF.

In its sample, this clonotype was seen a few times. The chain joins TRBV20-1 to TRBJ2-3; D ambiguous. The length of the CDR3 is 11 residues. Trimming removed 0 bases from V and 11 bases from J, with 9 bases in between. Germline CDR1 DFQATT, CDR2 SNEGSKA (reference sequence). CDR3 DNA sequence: TGCAGTGCTAGAGACGGAGCTGGGCAGTATTTT. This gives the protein CSARDGAGQYF.

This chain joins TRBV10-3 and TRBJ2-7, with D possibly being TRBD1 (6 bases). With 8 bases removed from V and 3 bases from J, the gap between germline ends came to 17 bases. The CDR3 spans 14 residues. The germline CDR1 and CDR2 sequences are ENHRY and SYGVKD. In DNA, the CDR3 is TGTGCCATCGCCCGCGCTCTACAGGGCTACGAGCAGTACTTC. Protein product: CAIARALQGYEQYF.

In nucleotides, the CDR3 is TGTGCCAGCAGCGTAGCTACGAGCTGGAGCACTGAAGCTTTCTTT. Amino acids: CASSVATSWSTEAFF. V is TRBV9 and J is TRBJ1-1; no definite D call. CDR3 size: 15 residues. Germline V gene data show CDR1 as SGDLS and CDR2 as YYNGEE. The V end lost 0 bases, the J end lost 4 bases, and 13 bases lay between the germline ends.

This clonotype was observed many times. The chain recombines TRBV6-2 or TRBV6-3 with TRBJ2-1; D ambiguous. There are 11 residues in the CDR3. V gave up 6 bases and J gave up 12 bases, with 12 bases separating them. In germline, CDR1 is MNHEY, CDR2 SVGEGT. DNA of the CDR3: TGTGCCAGCAGCCCGCCGCCAATGCAGTTCTTC. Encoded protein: CASSPPPMQFF.

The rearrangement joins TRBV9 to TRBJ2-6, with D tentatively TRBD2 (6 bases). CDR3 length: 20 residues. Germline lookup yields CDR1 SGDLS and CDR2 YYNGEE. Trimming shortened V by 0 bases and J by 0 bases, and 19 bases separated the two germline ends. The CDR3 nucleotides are TGTGCCAGCAGCGTAGCCAGGAAAGCGGGCATGGGCTCTGGGGCCAACGTCCTGACTTTC. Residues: CASSVARKAGMGSGANVLTF.

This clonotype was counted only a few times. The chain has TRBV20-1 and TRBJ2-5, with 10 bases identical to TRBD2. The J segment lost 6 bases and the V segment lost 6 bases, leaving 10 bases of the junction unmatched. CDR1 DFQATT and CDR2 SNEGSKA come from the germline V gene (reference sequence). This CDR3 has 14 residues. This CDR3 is CSAVVSGGAKTQYF. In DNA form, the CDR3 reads TGCAGTGCCGTCGTAAGCGGGGGGGCAAAGACCCAGTACTTC.

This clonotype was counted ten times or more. This CDR3 is CSSKNLAGVYNEQFF. The CDR3 region has the DNA TGCAGTTCTAAGAATCTGGCGGGGGTATACAATGAGCAGTTCTTC. The rearrangement joins TRBV20-1 to TRBJ2-1, with 7 positions matching TRBD2. Looked up from germline, CDR1 is DFQATT and CDR2 is SNEGSKA (reference sequence). The V and J ends lost 8 bases and 4 bases, in that order; junction bases with no gene match: 14. The CDR3 has 15 residues.

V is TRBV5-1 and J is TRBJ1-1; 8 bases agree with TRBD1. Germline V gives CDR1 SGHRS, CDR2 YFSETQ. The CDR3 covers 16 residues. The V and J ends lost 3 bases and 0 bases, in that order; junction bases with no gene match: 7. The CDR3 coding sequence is TGCGCCAGCAGCTCGGGACAGGATTGGATGAACACTGAAGCTTTCTTT. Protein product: CASSSGQDWMNTEAFF.

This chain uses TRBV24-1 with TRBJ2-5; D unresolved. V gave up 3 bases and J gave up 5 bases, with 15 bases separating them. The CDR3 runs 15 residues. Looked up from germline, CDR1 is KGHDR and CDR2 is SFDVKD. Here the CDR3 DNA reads TGTGCCACCAGTGATGGTGGTCGCGGATATGAGACCCAGTACTTC. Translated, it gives CATSDGGRGYETQYF.

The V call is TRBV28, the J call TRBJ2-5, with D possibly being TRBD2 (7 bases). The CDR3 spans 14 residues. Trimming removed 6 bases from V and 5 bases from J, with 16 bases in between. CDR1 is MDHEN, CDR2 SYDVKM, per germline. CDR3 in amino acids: CASSPAGTWETQYF. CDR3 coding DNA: TGTGCCAGCAGCCCAGCGGGGACATGGGAGACCCAGTACTTC.